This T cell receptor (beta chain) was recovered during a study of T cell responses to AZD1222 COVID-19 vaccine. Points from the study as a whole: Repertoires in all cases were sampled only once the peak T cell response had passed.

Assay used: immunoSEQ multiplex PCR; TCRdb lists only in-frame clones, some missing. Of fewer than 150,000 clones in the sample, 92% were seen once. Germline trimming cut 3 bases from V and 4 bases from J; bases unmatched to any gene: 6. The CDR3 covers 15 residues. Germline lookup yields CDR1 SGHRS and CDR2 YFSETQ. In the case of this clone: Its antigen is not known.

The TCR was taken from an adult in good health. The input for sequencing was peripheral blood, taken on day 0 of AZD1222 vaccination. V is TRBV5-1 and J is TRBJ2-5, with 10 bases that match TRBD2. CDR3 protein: CASSSGTSDSETQYF. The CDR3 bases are TGCGCCAGCAGCTCCGGGACTAGCGACTCAGAGACCCAGTACTTC.